This record covers a single TCR beta chain. The antigen remains unidentified. This entry is derived from a study of persistence of HIV-infected CD4 T cells. Study-wide background: Blood samples, up to 180 mL, came from multiple time points, except two leukapheresis donors sampled once.

Nonspecific anti-CD3/anti-CD28 bead stimulation represents the broad CD4+ T cell repertoire. Sorting of responding CD4+ T cells relied on upregulated CD40 ligand together with CD69. This CDR3 has 15 residues. CDR1 is MGHRA, CDR2 YSYEKL, per germline. The V segment lost 0 bases and the J segment 4 bases; nucleotides outside the gene matches: 6. The libraries were made with immunoSEQ version 4 in survey mode. Profiled with immunoSEQ multiplex PCR; TCRdb holds only in-frame clones, not every one. Among about 37,000 clones listed, approximately 86% were seen once. The chain joins TRBV4-1 to TRBJ2-7; 7 bases line up with TRBD1. Sequences were derived from CD4+ T cells sorted from PBMCs after 18-hour stimulation, sampled from a patient who received antiretroviral therapy. This receptor was taken from an adult man with HIV who was CMV-seropositive. The CDR3 spells CASSQDEQGRYEQYF. CDR3 DNA sequence: TGCGCCAGCAGCCAAGATGAACAGGGGCGATACGAGCAGTACTTC.